The sequence of this T cell receptor beta chain was determined in a study of T-cell memory formation after mild COVID-19. The study, taken as a whole, reports: Memory sampled before infection contained some responding clones, suggesting cross-reactive memory joined.

Turning to this clonotype: The antigen is not known.

Germline V gene data show CDR1 as LGHDT and CDR2 as YNNKEL (reference sequence). Between the trimmed V and J ends, which lost 1 base and 2 bases, there was a span of 14 bases. CDR3 length equals 16 residues. TCRdb ran MiXCR on the 5' RACE reads and lists one entry per CDR3 protein. The sample has about 470,000 distinct CDR3 sequences, approximately 23% seen once. This chain links TRBV3-1 with TRBJ2-5; D might be TRBD2 (7 bases). The clonotype was recovered from an adult woman who had mild COVID-19 (a few samples of this study predate the infection). Cell type and time point are not known. The sample taken for sequencing was PBMCs or a T cell subset sorted from them (not recorded which). The CDR3 region is CASSQGFRGAQETQYF. The CDR3 nucleotides read TGTGCCAGCAGCCAAGGTTTCCGGGGGGCTCAAGAGACCCAGTACTTC.